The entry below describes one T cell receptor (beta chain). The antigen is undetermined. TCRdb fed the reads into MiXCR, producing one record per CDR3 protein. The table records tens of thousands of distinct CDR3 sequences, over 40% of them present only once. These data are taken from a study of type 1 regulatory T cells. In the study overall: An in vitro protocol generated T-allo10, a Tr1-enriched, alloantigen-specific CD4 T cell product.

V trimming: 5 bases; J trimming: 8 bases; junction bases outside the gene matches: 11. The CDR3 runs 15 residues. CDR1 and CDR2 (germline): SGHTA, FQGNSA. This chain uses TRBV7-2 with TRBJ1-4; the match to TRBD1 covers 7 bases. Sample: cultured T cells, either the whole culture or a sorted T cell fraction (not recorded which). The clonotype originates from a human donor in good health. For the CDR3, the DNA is TGTGCCAGCAGCCTCAGGGGGGGGCTAAACGAAAAACTGTTTTTT. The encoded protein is CASSLRGGLNEKLFF.